This TCR beta chain was sequenced for a study of blood T cell repertoires in COVID-19. Clones were read by immunoSEQ multiplex PCR, and TCRdb kept only the in-frame ones, dropping some. The data show roughly 260,000 clones, approximately 83% seen once. V was cut by 5 bases and J by 2 bases, with 13 bases left in between. The CDR3 is 14 amino acids. CDR1 is MNHEY, CDR2 SVGAGI, per germline. Participant-given clinical history determined each cohort assignment. The receptor was derived from a woman between 45 and 60 years old who had recovered from COVID-19. Material for sequencing was PBMCs or T cells enriched from blood (not recorded which). The chain is built from TRBV6-5 and TRBJ2-7; the D gene is possibly TRBD1 (5 bases). In DNA, the CDR3 is TGTGCCAGCAGTCCAGGGTGGGTGGCCTACGAGCAGTACTTC. Amino acid sequence: CASSPGWVAYEQYF.